This T cell receptor (beta chain) was recovered during a study of blood T cell repertoires in COVID-19. Authors' methods: Scientists estimated how many nucleated cells there were by amplifying reference gene primers. TCRdb's table, derived via immunoSEQ multiplex PCR, lists solely in-frame clones and lacks some. V, J and clone size derive from that table, while D and trimming were established from the DNA sequence. The repertoire holds about 200,000 clones, with roughly 89% as singletons. This CDR3 contains 14 residues. Germline V gene data show CDR1 as SGHTA and CDR2 as FQGNSA. The V end was cut by 1 base, the J end by 2 bases, with 7 bases between.

What was sequenced was peripheral blood. The V call is TRBV7-2, the J call TRBJ2-3, with a tentative D call TRBD2 (6 bases). The sequence came from a man in his 60s who had recovered from COVID-19. CDR3 protein: CASSLGTTTDTQYF. CDR3 sequence (DNA): TGTGCCAGCAGCTTAGGGACTACCACAGATACGCAGTATTTT.